This T cell receptor (beta chain) was captured in a study of blood T cell repertoires in COVID-19. Study information: T cells, B-cell-depleted T cells, or PBMCs provided the cDNA or gDNA that served as material.

As for this clone: The same CDR3 is also encoded by other DNA sequences in this sample.

Those enrolled in Seattle joined during active infection and were followed longitudinally afterward. Original processing notes: Amplification with reference gene primers provided the estimates of nucleated cell counts. Assay used: immunoSEQ multiplex PCR; TCRdb lists only in-frame clones, some missing. V and J calls and clone size are as listed in that table; D and trimming were resolved from the DNA. The data show hundreds of thousands of clones, about 89% seen once. Germline lookup yields CDR1 SGDLS and CDR2 YYNGEE. There are 14 residues in the CDR3. V was clipped by 1 base and J by 0 bases, with 5 bases between them.

The TCR comes from a woman in her forties or fifties with COVID-19, enrolled during active disease. The V call is TRBV9, the J call TRBJ1-3; D is undetermined. The sequencing sample was made of peripheral blood. As DNA, the CDR3 is TGTGCCAGCAGCGTACAGGACTCTGGAAACACCATATATTTT. It yields the protein CASSVQDSGNTIYF.